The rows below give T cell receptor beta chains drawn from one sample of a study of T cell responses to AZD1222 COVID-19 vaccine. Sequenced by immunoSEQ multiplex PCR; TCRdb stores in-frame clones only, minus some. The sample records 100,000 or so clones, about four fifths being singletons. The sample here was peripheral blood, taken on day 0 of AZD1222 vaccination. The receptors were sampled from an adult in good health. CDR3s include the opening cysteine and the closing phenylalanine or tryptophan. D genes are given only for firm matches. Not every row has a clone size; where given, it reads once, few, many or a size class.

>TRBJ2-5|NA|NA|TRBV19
CASSKRDQETQYF
TGTGCCAGTAGCAAACGGGATCAAGAGACCCAGTACTTC
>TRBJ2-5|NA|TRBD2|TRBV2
CASSETAGGFQETQYF
TGTGCCAGCAGTGAAACAGCGGGGGGTTTTCAAGAGACCCAGTACTTC
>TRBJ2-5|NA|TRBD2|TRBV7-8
CASSLAGLAGGKETQYF
TGTGCCAGCAGCTTAGCTGGGCTAGCGGGGGGGAAAGAGACCCAGTACTTC
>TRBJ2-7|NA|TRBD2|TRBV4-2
CASSQASLAGAKRLF
TGTGCCAGCAGCCAAGCCTCGCTAGCGGGGGCCAAACGTTTATTC
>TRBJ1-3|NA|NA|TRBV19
CASSMLGGAVGNTIYF
TGTGCCAGTAGTATGCTGGGGGGGGCTGTTGGAAACACCATATATTTT
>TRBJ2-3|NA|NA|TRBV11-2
CASSSPEGDTQYF
TGTGCCAGCAGCTCGCCCGAGGGGGATACGCAGTATTTT
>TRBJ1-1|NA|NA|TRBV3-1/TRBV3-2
CASSPTAMNTEAFF
TGTGCCAGCAGCCCGACAGCCATGAACACTGAAGCTTTCTTT
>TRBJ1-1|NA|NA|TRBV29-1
CSVQGRAAFF
TGCAGCGTCCAGGGACGGGCGGCTTTCTTT
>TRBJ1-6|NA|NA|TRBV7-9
CASSLGRPPLHF
TGTGCCAGCAGCTTAGGGCGGCCGCCCCTCCACTTT
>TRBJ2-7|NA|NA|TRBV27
CASSLSGDGTYEQYF
TGTGCCAGCAGTCTGAGCGGCGACGGTACCTACGAGCAGTACTTC
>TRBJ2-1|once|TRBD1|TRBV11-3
CASSPGQGLYNEQFF
TGTGCCAGCAGCCCAGGACAGGGGCTGTACAATGAGCAGTTCTTC
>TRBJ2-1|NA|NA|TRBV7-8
CASSFWGGRSYNEQFF
TGTGCCAGCAGCTTCTGGGGGGGCCGCTCCTACAATGAGCAGTTCTTC
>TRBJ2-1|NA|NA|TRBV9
CASSVVGVEQFF
TGTGCCAGCAGCGTGGTAGGAGTTGAGCAGTTCTTC
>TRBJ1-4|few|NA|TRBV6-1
CASSGVEKLFF
TGTGCCAGCAGCGGGGTTGAAAAACTGTTTTTT
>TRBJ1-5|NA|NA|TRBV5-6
CASSSRRGIQPQHF
TGTGCCAGCAGCTCGAGACGGGGTATCCAGCCCCAGCATTTT
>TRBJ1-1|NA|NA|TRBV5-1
CASSLVPSGEAFF
TGCGCCAGCAGCTTGGTCCCCTCGGGTGAAGCTTTCTTT
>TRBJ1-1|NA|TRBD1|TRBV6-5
CASRKQGFSEAFF
TGTGCCAGCAGGAAACAGGGGTTTTCTGAAGCTTTCTTT
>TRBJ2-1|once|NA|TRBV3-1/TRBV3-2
CASSHTTRAYNEQFF
TGTGCCAGCAGCCATACTACTAGGGCCTACAATGAGCAGTTCTTC
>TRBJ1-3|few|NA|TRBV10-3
CAITRTSGNTIYF
TGTGCCATCACGCGTACCTCTGGAAACACCATATATTTT
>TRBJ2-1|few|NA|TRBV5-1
CASRAEGGSNEQFF
TGCGCCAGCAGGGCTGAGGGGGGATCCAATGAGCAGTTCTTC
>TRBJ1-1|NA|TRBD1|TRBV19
CASRERQGATRFEKAFF
TGTGCCAGTAGGGAACGGCAGGGGGCTACCCGATTTGAAAAAGCTTTCTTT
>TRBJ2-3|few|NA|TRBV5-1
CASSLRGMGTDTQYF
TGCGCCAGCAGCTTGCGGGGGATGGGCACAGATACGCAGTATTTT
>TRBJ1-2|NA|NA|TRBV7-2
CASSLVAQGGYTF
TGTGCCAGCAGCTTAGTTGCCCAGGGCGGCTACACCTTC
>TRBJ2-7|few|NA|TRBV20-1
CSASSQSRRDEQYF
TGCAGTGCTAGTAGTCAGAGTCGCAGGGACGAGCAGTACTTC
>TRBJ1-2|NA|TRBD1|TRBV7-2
CASSSGQKYGYTF
TGTGCCAGCAGCTCGGGACAGAAGTATGGCTACACCTTC
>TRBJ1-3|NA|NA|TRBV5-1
CASSDRPSGNTIYF
TGCGCCAGCAGTGACAGACCCTCTGGAAACACCATATATTTT
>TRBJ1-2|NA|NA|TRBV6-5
CASSPGTSDGYTF
TGTGCCAGCAGTCCCGGGACCTCTGATGGCTACACCTTC
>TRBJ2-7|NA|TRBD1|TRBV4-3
CASSQEFGQGGNEQYF
TGCGCCAGCAGCCAAGAGTTTGGACAGGGCGGAAACGAGCAGTACTTC
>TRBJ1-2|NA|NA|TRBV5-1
CASSLDRGNYGYTF
TGCGCCAGCAGCTTGGATCGGGGTAACTATGGCTACACCTTC